A single sample gave rise to the 8 T cell receptor beta chains below, sequenced in a study of blood T cell repertoires in COVID-19. Using immunoSEQ multiplex PCR, the repertoire was profiled, and TCRdb retains in-frame clones only, with some absent. The repertoire has around 92,000 clones, approximately 86% of them found once; the top ten carry 25% to 30%. Sequences were obtained from peripheral blood. These receptors were taken from a woman older than 75 with acute or convalescent COVID-19.

The gene calls are TRBV7-2 and TRBJ1-1; D is perhaps TRBD1 (6 bases). Per the germline V gene, CDR1 is SGHTA and CDR2 is FQGNSA. The CDR3 spans 13 residues. V gave up 5 bases and J gave up 5 bases, with 12 bases separating them. The CDR3 sequence: CASSTRTETEAFF. The CDR3 DNA reads TGTGCCAGCAGCACACGGACAGAGACTGAAGCTTTCTTT. Based on the CDR3 plus reference TRBV7-2 and TRBJ1-1, the full variable domain is GAGVSQSPSNKVTEKGKDVELRCDPISGHTALYWYRQSLGQGLEFLIYFQGNSAPDKSGLPSDRFSAERTGGSVSTLTIQRTQQEDSAVYLCASSTRTETEAFFGQGTRLTVV.

The chain combines TRBV4-3 with TRBJ1-4; maybe TRBD1 (6 bases). The ends were cut back, 5 bases at V and 2 bases at J, with 9 bases in the middle. The CDR3 sequence is 14 residues long. Per germline, CDR1 LGHNA and CDR2 YSLEER. The CDR3 coding sequence is TGCGCCAGCAGCTATACAGGGACTAATGAAAAACTGTTTTTT. As protein: CASSYTGTNEKLFF.

The chain employs TRBV7-8 and TRBJ2-4; TRBD1 agrees at 11 bases. This CDR3 spans 16 amino acids. The V gene's germline CDR1 is SGHVS and CDR2 FQNEAQ. With 1 base clipped from V and 8 bases from J, the junction kept 7 bases outside the gene matches. The CDR3 nucleotides are TGTGCCAGCAGCTTAGGGACCGGGACAGGGGGAGACATTCAGTACTTC. It is translated as CASSLGTGTGGDIQYF. The full variable domain, its missing parts supplied by reference TRBV7-8 and TRBJ2-4, is GAGVSQSPRYKVAKRGQDVALRCDPISGHVSLFWYQQALGQGPEFLTYFQNEAQLDKSGLPSDRFFAERPEGSVSTLKIQRTQQEDSAVYLCASSLGTGTGGDIQYFGAGTRLSVL.

This clone was recorded only once. This chain uses TRBV28 with TRBJ2-7; D gene ambiguous. This CDR3 region has 11 residues. CDR1 is MDHEN and CDR2 is SYDVKM in the germline V gene. The germline V and J ends were trimmed by 2 bases and 4 bases, with 3 bases remaining between them. The CDR3 here is CASSLQYEQYF. The CDR3, as DNA: TGTGCCAGCAGTTTACAGTACGAGCAGTACTTC. The variable domain in full, completed from reference TRBV28 and TRBJ2-7, reads DVKVTQSSRYLVKRTGEKVFLECVQDMDHENMFWYRQDPGLGLRLIYFSYDVKMKEKGDIPEGYSVSREKKERFSLILESASTNQTSMYLCASSLQYEQYFGPGTRLTVT.

The chain combines TRBV3-1 (or the pseudogene TRBV3-2) with TRBJ2-3; 13 nucleotides match TRBD2. Germline loops: CDR1 LGHDT, CDR2 YNNKEL (reference sequence). V lost 4 bases and J lost 0; bases outside the gene matches: 10. The CDR3 consists of 19 residues. CDR3 nucleotides: TGTGCCAGCAGCCGAGAAGGACTAGCGGGAGTCGGGAGCACAGATACGCAGTATTTT. Its protein product is CASSREGLAGVGSTDTQYF.

V is TRBV30 and J is TRBJ2-5; 11 bases agree with TRBD2. CDR3 length: 17 residues. Trimming took 4 bases from V and 4 from J; bases not matched to a gene: 14. In germline, CDR1 is GTSNPN, CDR2 SVGIG (reference sequence). CDR3 region: CAWMGGLAERVGETQYF. Written as DNA, the CDR3 is TGTGCCTGGATGGGGGGACTAGCGGAGCGGGTAGGAGAGACCCAGTACTTC.

The chain recombines TRBV5-1 with TRBJ2-2, with 8 bases aligning to TRBD2. V lost 2 bases and J lost 4; bases outside the gene matches: 1. The CDR3 extends over 14 amino acids. CDR1 and CDR2 from the germline V gene are SGHRS and YFSETQ. The CDR3 sequence is CASSFRGGTGELFF. As DNA, the CDR3 is TGCGCCAGCAGCTTTCGGGGGGGCACCGGGGAGCTGTTTTTT.

The chain couples TRBV27 to TRBJ2-7, with D perhaps TRBD2 (5 bases). With 6 bases removed from V and 3 bases from J, the gap between germline ends came to 18 bases. CDR3 length: 15 residues. Looked up from germline, CDR1 is MNHEY and CDR2 is SMNVEV (reference sequence). CDR3 nucleotide sequence: TGTGCCAGCAGCCTAGAAGTCGGGGTAGGCTACGAGCAGTACTTC. Amino acids: CASSLEVGVGYEQYF.